Listed below are T cell receptor beta chains from one sample, sequenced in a study of cytomegalovirus exposure and HLA in healthy donors. Data came from immunoSEQ multiplex PCR; TCRdb stores just in-frame clones and leaves some out. This repertoire includes roughly 120,000 clones. The sample taken for sequencing was PBMCs. Every receptor here comes from a man in his forties or fifties in good health and CMV-seropositive. Both conserved end residues are part of each CDR3. The D gene is left open where the match is weak.

v_call	j_call	d_call	cdr3_nt	cdr3_aa
TRBV27	TRBJ1-1	NA	TGTGCCAGCAGTTTCAGGGGGAACACTGAAGCTTTCTTT	CASSFRGNTEAFF
TRBV28	TRBJ1-1	TRBD1	TGTGCCAGCAGAACAGGGGGAAGTTCTACTGAAGCTTTCTTT	CASRTGGSSTEAFF
TRBV4-2	TRBJ1-3	NA	TGTGCCAGCAGCCAAGAGAGTGCGGGGTGGGGGGGAAACACCATATATTTT	CASSQESAGWGGNTIYF
TRBV27	TRBJ2-7	NA	TGTGCCAGCAGTTTCAAGGGGGTCTCCTACGAGCAGTACTTC	CASSFKGVSYEQYF
TRBV6-1	TRBJ1-5	TRBD1	TGTGCCAGCAGTGCCGGACAGGGCCTCAATCAGCCCCAGCATTTT	CASSAGQGLNQPQHF
TRBV9	TRBJ1-2	NA	TGTGCCAGCAGCCCGGGGGGGACGAACTATGGCTACACCTTC	CASSPGGTNYGYTF
TRBV5-6	TRBJ2-1	NA	TGTGCCAGCAGCTTACCCAGGGGCGATGAGCAGTTCTTC	CASSLPRGDEQFF
TRBV6-1	TRBJ2-1	NA	TGTGCCAGCAGTGACGGATGGAGGGGAAACAATGAGCAGTTCTTC	CASSDGWRGNNEQFF
TRBV27	TRBJ1-1	NA	TGTGCCAGCAGCTCGTGGGGGGGAATGAACACTGAAGCTTTCTTT	CASSSWGGMNTEAFF
TRBV5-1	TRBJ2-2	NA	TGCGCCAGCAGCTTGGACAGGAGTACCGGGGAGCTGTTTTTT	CASSLDRSTGELFF
TRBV11-2	TRBJ2-2	NA	TGTGCCAGCAGCCCTCCGGGACACGCGAACACCGGGGAGCTGTTTTTT	CASSPPGHANTGELFF
TRBV28	TRBJ1-1	NA	TGTGCCAGCAGTTTACGGGCAGGCGGGCGCACTGAAGCTTTCTTT	CASSLRAGGRTEAFF
TRBV5-1	TRBJ2-1	TRBD2	TGCGCCAGCAGTGCGAGGCTAGCGGGAGCATCGTTAGGGTCCTACAATGAGCAGTTCTTC	CASSARLAGASLGSYNEQFF
TRBV18	TRBJ2-5	NA	TGTGCCAGCTCGCTCAACCGTGACAGTGTCGAGACCCAGTACTTC	CASSLNRDSVETQYF
TRBV14	TRBJ2-2	NA	TGTGCCAGCAGCCAAGAGATACTTGACACCGGGGAGCTGTTTTTT	CASSQEILDTGELFF
TRBV7-3	TRBJ2-1	NA	TGTGCCAGCAGCTTAGCGGGACATGAGCAGTTCTTC	CASSLAGHEQFF
TRBV29-1	TRBJ1-4	NA	TGCAGCGTTGAAGATCCTTCTAATGAAAAACTGTTTTTT	CSVEDPSNEKLFF
TRBV28	TRBJ2-1	NA	TGTGCCAGCAGTTTTACAGGCTACAATGAGCAGTTCTTC	CASSFTGYNEQFF
TRBV14	TRBJ1-2	TRBD1	TGTGCCAGCAGTCCACCGACAGGGGATGGCTACACCTTC	CASSPPTGDGYTF
TRBV7-6	TRBJ2-1	TRBD2	TGTGCCAGCAGCTTAGTTGCACTAGCGGGAGGCGACAATGAGCAGTTCTTC	CASSLVALAGGDNEQFF
TRBV9	TRBJ2-3	TRBD1	TGTGCCAGCAGCGTAGCGGTAGGGACAGGGGGCCGCACAGATACGCAGTATTTT	CASSVAVGTGGRTDTQYF
TRBV29-1	TRBJ1-5	NA	TGCAGCGTTGAAACGTCAGGGGATCAGCCCCAGCATTTT	CSVETSGDQPQHF
TRBV7-9	TRBJ2-7	NA	TGTGCCAGCAGCTTAGCCGGGGTATCCTACGAGCAGTACTTC	CASSLAGVSYEQYF
TRBV7-7	TRBJ2-1	NA	TGTGCTAGCAGCTTTCTTGCCAGTTCGAATGAGCAGTTCTTC	CASSFLASSNEQFF
TRBV5-4	TRBJ2-1	NA	TGTGCCAGCAGCTCTGGGTTGACGGGGAGGTCCTACAATGAGCAGTTCTTC	CASSSGLTGRSYNEQFF
TRBV13	TRBJ2-7	TRBD2	TGTGCCAGCAGCTTCATGACTAGCGGTAAACCCGAGCAGTACTTC	CASSFMTSGKPEQYF
TRBV27	TRBJ2-7	NA	TGTGCCAGCAGCCTAGACAGAGCCTACGAGCAGTACTTC	CASSLDRAYEQYF
TRBV18	TRBJ2-1	TRBD1	TGTGCCAGCTCACCGACAGGGGGTTCAGGTGAGCAGTTCTTC	CASSPTGGSGEQFF
TRBV28	TRBJ2-3	TRBD2	TGTGCCAGCAGTTCAGCGGGGAGCACAGATACGCAGTATTTT	CASSSAGSTDTQYF
TRBV11-2	TRBJ2-5	NA	TGTGCCAGCAGCCCGAGGAGGGGGAGGGGGGTCCAAGAGACCCAGTACTTC	CASSPRRGRGVQETQYF
TRBV6-5	TRBJ1-1	NA	TGTGCCAGCAGTTACTCGAGGAATATGAACACTGAAGCTTTCTTT	CASSYSRNMNTEAFF
TRBV6-6	TRBJ1-5	TRBD1	TGTGCCAGCAGGCGGACAGGGGAAAATCAGCCCCAGCATTTT	CASRRTGENQPQHF
TRBV7-3	TRBJ2-2	TRBD1	TGTGCCAGCAGCTTCCAGACGACAGGGCCGAACACCGGGGAGCTGTTTTTT	CASSFQTTGPNTGELFF
TRBV30	TRBJ1-2	NA	TGTGCCTGGGGAGGACCCTCTCGCCTCTATGGCTACACCTTC	CAWGGPSRLYGYTF
TRBV7-2	TRBJ2-3	NA	TGTGCCAGCAGCTTACGGGTTGGCGGATCTAGCACAGATACGCAGTATTTT	CASSLRVGGSSTDTQYF
TRBV11-2	TRBJ1-2	TRBD1	TGTGCCAGCAGCTTACCCGGGACAGGGGGAAGATATGGCTACACCTTC	CASSLPGTGGRYGYTF
TRBV9	TRBJ1-3	NA	TGTGCCAGCAGCCCTTCGGTGGGCTACTCCGACTCTGGAAACACCATATATTTT	CASSPSVGYSDSGNTIYF
TRBV19	TRBJ2-3	TRBD2	TGTGCCAGTACCCGATTCGCTAGCGGGAGTTCTTGGACAGATACGCAGTATTTT	CASTRFASGSSWTDTQYF
TRBV7-3	TRBJ2-1	TRBD2	TGTGCCAGCAGCTTAACGGGGACTAGCGGGGCCCAGGGCGGGCAGTTCTTC	CASSLTGTSGAQGGQFF
TRBV7-9	TRBJ2-2	TRBD2	TGTGCCAGCAGCTCCCCTAAGGGGGGACTAGCGGTTAGGACCGGGGAGCTGTTTTTT	CASSSPKGGLAVRTGELFF
TRBV5-8	TRBJ2-7	NA	TGTGCCAGCAGCTTCAGGGGTCCCTACGAGCAGTACTTC	CASSFRGPYEQYF
TRBV18	TRBJ2-7	NA	TGTGCCAGCTCACTATTGACTCCGGCCTACGAGCAGTACTTC	CASSLLTPAYEQYF
TRBV28	TRBJ2-5	TRBD1	TGTGCCAGCAGCCCGGACAGGGTCCCGACCCAGTACTTC	CASSPDRVPTQYF
TRBV10-3	TRBJ2-1	TRBD1	TGTGCCATCAGTGAGGACAGGGAATACAATGAGCAGTTCTTC	CAISEDREYNEQFF
TRBV29-1	TRBJ1-1	NA	TGCAGCGCTCAGAGGGCGAACACTGAAGCTTTCTTT	CSAQRANTEAFF
TRBV29-1	TRBJ2-4	TRBD1	TGCAGCGTTGAAAGGACAGGGGGGACCAAAAACATTCAGTACTTC	CSVERTGGTKNIQYF
TRBV19	TRBJ1-2	TRBD1	TGTGCCAGTAGTACGTCCCGGGACAGGTATGGCTACACCTTC	CASSTSRDRYGYTF
TRBV30	TRBJ2-3	TRBD1	TGTGCCTGGAGCGGGACAGGGGAGTTTCCAGATACGCAGTATTTT	CAWSGTGEFPDTQYF
TRBV7-6	TRBJ2-1	NA	TGTGCCAGCAGTCGTCCCTCTCAGGGTAATGAGCAGTTCTTC	CASSRPSQGNEQFF
TRBV10-3	TRBJ1-3	NA	TGTGCCATCAGTGAGTCACGATCCCGAGACACCATATATTTT	CAISESRSRDTIYF
TRBV2	TRBJ2-7	TRBD2	TGTGCCAGCAGTTCGCGGACTAGCGGTTACGAGCAGTACTTC	CASSSRTSGYEQYF
TRBV6-1	TRBJ1-1	TRBD1	TGTGCCAGCAGGAACAGGGGACTGACTGAAGCTTTCTTT	CASRNRGLTEAFF
TRBV28	TRBJ1-1	NA	TGTGCCAGCAGTTTATGGGGGCGAGAAGCTTTCTTT	CASSLWGREAFF
TRBV7-9	TRBJ1-5	NA	TGTGCCAGCAGCCAACCGGGGGGTCAGCCCCAGCATTTT	CASSQPGGQPQHF
TRBV27	TRBJ2-1	TRBD2	TGTGCCAGCAGTTTATCCGCCCTGCTAGCGGGAGGCCTCCTCAATGAGCAGTTCTTC	CASSLSALLAGGLLNEQFF
TRBV6-5	TRBJ2-3	TRBD2	TGTGCCAGCGGGACTAGCGGACGCACAGATACGCAGTATTTT	CASGTSGRTDTQYF
TRBV29-1	TRBJ2-5	TRBD1	TGCAGCGCCCTGACAGGGGGCGAGACCCAGTACTTC	CSALTGGETQYF
TRBV18	TRBJ2-6	NA	TGTGCCAGCTCACCACTCGACAGGAGCTCTGGGGCCAACGTCCTGACTTTC	CASSPLDRSSGANVLTF
TRBV5-6	TRBJ2-7	NA	TGTGCCAGCAGCTTGGACTTATTCGCAGGAACCTACGAGCAGTACTTC	CASSLDLFAGTYEQYF